The entry below describes one TCR beta chain. Participant reports of clinical history set cohort assignment. This sample is part of a study of blood T cell repertoires in COVID-19. On the study more broadly: Both acute and convalescent COVID-19 samples were obtained from the United States, Italy and Spain. Sources were T cells, B-cell-depleted T cells, or PBMCs; the material itself was cDNA or gDNA.

Sequencing was performed with immunoSEQ multiplex PCR; in TCRdb, only in-frame clones are kept and a portion is missing. The sample lists a few hundred thousand clones; 82% were seen once. The specimen sequenced was PBMCs or T cells enriched from blood (not recorded which). This sequence was found in a man aged 35-49 years who had recovered from COVID-19.

CDR3 sequence reads: CASSFAGARYEQYF. The DNA of the CDR3 is TGCGCCAGCAGCTTTGCAGGGGCAAGGTACGAGCAGTACTTC. The V gene is TRBV5-1, the J gene TRBJ2-7, with TRBD1 as a possible D gene (6 bases). V shed 2 bases and J shed 4 bases, with 13 bases lying between them. The CDR3 spans 14 residues. Germline values: CDR1 SGHRS, CDR2 YFSETQ.